This TCR beta chain was captured in a study of neurological immune-mediated disorders. Study-level results: Phylogenetic grouping assigned the repertoires of 18 of 34 multiple sclerosis patients to a single related-CDR3 cluster, which may represent a signature. HTLV-1-associated myelopathy had the most TCR clonal expansion, and multiple sclerosis had the least, less than healthy controls.

TCRdb re-derived calls from the 5' RACE reads in MiXCR, one entry per CDR3 protein. The sample holds some 38,000 distinct CDR3 sequences; less than 5% are singletons and the top ten take approximately 2.2%. The unsorted libraries were made from 2 million PBMCs kept at -80 C. Trimming left V 6 bases short and J 9 bases short, with 18 bases between. The CDR3 length is 14 residues. Germline V gene sequence: CDR1 MNHNY, CDR2 SVGAGI (reference sequence). This clonotype occurred many times. The antigen remains unidentified. Source material: PBMCs. The chain has TRBV6-6 and TRBJ1-5; TRBD1 is a possible D gene (5 bases). This sequence originates from a man between 25 and 39 years old with multiple sclerosis. The CDR3 DNA sequence: TGTGCCAGCAGACCCCGTACGTCAGGGAGGCCCCAGCATTTT. It is translated as CASRPRTSGRPQHF.